A single sample is the source of the 30 T cell receptor beta chains below, sequenced in a study of memory CD4+ T cells and cytomegalovirus serostatus. The sort gate was single viable CD3+CD4+CD8-CD45RO+ cells for memory CD4+ T cells. Sequencing used immunoSEQ multiplex PCR; TCRdb keeps in-frame clones, though not all of them. The top ten clones hold about 0.6% of a sample with 40,000 to 55,000 clones, 82% of them seen once. Sequenced sample: memory CD4+ T cells from blood. These TCRs come from an adult in good health and CMV-seronegative.

J is TRBJ2-2 and V is TRBV4-2; 9 bases map to TRBD1. Germline CDR1 LGHNA, CDR2 YNFKEQ. The CDR3 is 17 residues long. With 0 bases clipped from V and 7 bases from J, the junction kept 9 bases outside the gene matches. Here the CDR3 DNA reads TGTGCCAGCAGCCAAGAAGAGACGGGACAGGGTGGCGGGGAGCTGTTTTTT. Its protein is CASSQEETGQGGGELFF.

V is TRBV18 and J is TRBJ2-7, with 9 bases matching TRBD1. Per germline, CDR1 KGHSH and CDR2 LQKENI. The CDR3 contains 16 residues. The J segment lost 1 base and the V segment lost 3 bases, leaving 7 bases of the junction unmatched. The DNA for the CDR3 is TGTGCCAGCTCACCCTTGGCGGGACAGGGATCCTACGAGCAGTACTTC. Protein: CASSPLAGQGSYEQYF.

A few counts support this clone. This chain uses TRBV25-1 with TRBJ2-7; unclear D gene. CDR1 is MGHDK, CDR2 SYGVNS, per germline. V lost 7 bases, J lost 6 bases, and 10 bases lay in between. The CDR3 contains 11 residues. This CDR3 is CASTDGPEQYF. CDR3 DNA: TGTGCCAGCACGGACGGCCCCGAGCAGTACTTC.

This clone was observed once. The chain has TRBV5-1 and TRBJ1-1; perhaps TRBD1 as D (6 bases). Trimming pared 4 bases from V and 11 bases from J, leaving 21 bases between. CDR1 is SGHRS and CDR2 is YFSETQ in the germline V gene. There are 14 residues in the CDR3. CDR3 DNA: TGCGCCAGCAGCACCGGAGGGGGGGACATTTCGGCTTTCTTT. This encodes CASSTGGGDISAFF.

This clone was picked up a small number of times. This sequence joins TRBV5-4 and TRBJ1-6; D is ambiguous. Trimming removed 3 bases from V and 8 bases from J, with 12 bases in between. Per germline, CDR1 SGHNT and CDR2 YYREEE (reference sequence). This CDR3 comprises 14 residues. The CDR3 coding sequence is TGTGCCAGCAGCTCCGTGAGTCGTGATTCACCCCTCCACTTT. Protein sequence: CASSSVSRDSPLHF.

This clone was picked up one time. This chain connects TRBV5-6 to TRBJ1-2; 7 positions agree with TRBD1. Germline-derived CDR1 and CDR2 are SGHDT and YYEEEE. J gave up 5 bases and V 4 bases, and 8 bases lay outside the gene matches. This CDR3 region has 14 residues. CDR3 protein: CASSVWDSLYGYTF. The CDR3 DNA sequence: TGTGCCAGCAGCGTGTGGGACAGCTTATATGGCTACACCTTC.

The chain combines TRBV11-1 with TRBJ2-5; 9 positions agree with TRBD1. Germline loops: CDR1 SGHAT, CDR2 FQDESV (reference sequence). The trim removed 5 bases at V and 0 bases at J, leaving 4 bases unmatched. This CDR3 is built from 15 residues. This chain's CDR3 is CASSQGTGNQETQYF. CDR3 bases: TGTGCCAGCAGCCAGGGGACAGGGAACCAAGAGACCCAGTACTTC.

The chain couples TRBV6-1 to TRBJ1-2; D not certain. The CDR3 consists of 13 residues. CDR1 is MNHNS and CDR2 is SASEGT in the germline V gene. The germline V and J ends were trimmed by 3 bases and 8 bases, with 13 bases remaining between them. CDR3 sequence: CASSEGFVQGYTF. For the CDR3, the DNA is TGTGCCAGCAGTGAGGGGTTCGTTCAAGGCTACACCTTC.

The chain links TRBV4-2 to TRBJ2-6; TRBD2 matches 15 bases. With V trimmed by 4 bases and J by 0 bases, 4 bases remained unmatched. Germline V gives CDR1 LGHNA, CDR2 YNFKEQ. The CDR3 runs to 19 residues. CDR3 nucleotides: TGTGCCAGCAGCCCCCGGGGACTAGCGGGGGGCTCTGGGGCCAACGTCCTGACTTTC. This codes for CASSPRGLAGGSGANVLTF.

This clone has just a few counts. The V gene is TRBV2, the J gene TRBJ1-5; D is uncertain. The germline gives CDR1 SNHLY, CDR2 FYNNEI. The V end lost 5 bases, the J end lost 0 bases, and 11 bases lay between the germline ends. CDR3 length equals 15 residues. CDR3 coding DNA: TGTGCCAGCAGTATCTCCCTGATTAGCAATCAGCCCCAGCATTTT. Translating gives CASSISLISNQPQHF.

The sample holds a few counts of this clone. The chain combines TRBV6-5 with TRBJ1-2, with D tentatively TRBD1 (5 bases). V lost 2 bases and J lost 4, with 8 bases in between. This CDR3 region has 13 residues. Per germline, CDR1 MNHEY and CDR2 SVGAGI. The CDR3: CASSYTDSYGYTF. The CDR3 DNA reads as TGTGCCAGCAGTTACACAGACAGCTATGGCTACACCTTC.

The chain recombines TRBV28 with TRBJ1-1, with D tentatively TRBD1 (5 bases). This CDR3 contains 12 residues. V was cut by 2 bases and J by 6 bases, with 7 bases left in between. CDR1 is MDHEN and CDR2 is SYDVKM in the germline V gene. CDR3 sequence reads: CASSLKGPEAFF. CDR3 nucleotide sequence: TGTGCCAGCAGTTTAAAGGGGCCTGAAGCTTTCTTT. Drawing the rest from reference TRBV28 and TRBJ1-1, the complete variable domain is DVKVTQSSRYLVKRTGEKVFLECVQDMDHENMFWYRQDPGLGLRLIYFSYDVKMKEKGDIPEGYSVSREKKERFSLILESASTNQTSMYLCASSLKGPEAFFGQGTRLTVV.

The J gene is TRBJ1-4, the V gene TRBV5-1, with unresolved D. The V end lost 4 bases, the J end lost 0 bases, and 13 bases lay between the germline ends. The CDR3 is made up of 16 amino acids. Germline CDR1 is SGHRS and CDR2 is YFSETQ. CDR3 nucleotide sequence: TGCGCCAGCAGCCGATCCACGGACGCAACTAATGAAAAACTGTTTTTT. Translating gives CASSRSTDATNEKLFF.

This clone came up a few times. CDR3 DNA sequence: TGTGCCAGCAGCGACGGGACATCCCTCGAGGGGAACACTGAAGCTTTCTTT. The encoded protein is CASSDGTSLEGNTEAFF. The chain uses TRBV7-2 and TRBJ1-1; TRBD1 might be the D (6 bases). Trimming removed 5 bases from V and 1 base from J, with 20 bases in between. Germline V lookup: CDR1 SGHTA, CDR2 FQGNSA. This CDR3 is 17 amino acids long.

V usage is TRBV7-2 and J usage is TRBJ2-7; 12 bases are shared with TRBD2. CDR1 and CDR2 (germline): SGHTA, FQGNSA. Trimming at V came to 4 bases and at J to 3 bases, leaving 4 bases not matched to a gene. This CDR3 comprises 15 residues. The CDR3 DNA reads as TGTGCCAGCAGCTCGACTAGCGGGGGAAACTACGAGCAGTACTTC. This codes for CASSSTSGGNYEQYF.

V gene TRBV7-9 combines with J gene TRBJ2-7, with 10 bases that match TRBD2. Trimming cost V 5 bases and J 5 bases; bases outside gene matches: 3. The length of the CDR3 is 13 residues. Germline V gene sequence: CDR1 SEHNR, CDR2 FQNEAQ (reference sequence). CDR3 in DNA: TGTGCCAGCAGCCCCGGGACTAGCGACGAGCAGTACTTC. This codes for CASSPGTSDEQYF.

The chain has TRBV9 and TRBJ2-2, with unresolved D. The CDR3 consists of 13 residues. V was pared by 4 bases and J by 8 bases, with 12 bases between. CDR1 is SGDLS, CDR2 YYNGEE, per germline. CDR3 protein: CASSQPVSGELFF. The CDR3 DNA follows: TGTGCCAGCAGCCAGCCGGTTTCGGGGGAGCTGTTTTTT.

V is TRBV6-5 and J is TRBJ1-4, with a weak D call TRBD1 (6 bases). The length of the CDR3 is 15 residues. V lost 6 bases, J lost 2 bases, and 13 bases lay in between. In germline, CDR1 is MNHEY, CDR2 SVGAGI. CDR3 DNA: TGTGCCAGCAGCTCCGACGGGGGCACTAATGAAAAACTGTTTTTT. It codes for CASSSDGGTNEKLFF.

V is TRBV7-2 and J is TRBJ2-5; D uncertain. This CDR3 contains 14 residues. Trimming shortened V by 1 base and J by 2 bases, and 8 bases separated the two germline ends. The V gene's germline CDR1 is SGHTA and CDR2 FQGNSA. CDR3 residues: CASSLDGRQETQYF. In DNA form, the CDR3 reads TGTGCCAGCAGCTTAGACGGGCGGCAAGAGACCCAGTACTTC.

The J gene is TRBJ1-3, the V gene TRBV28; tentatively, D is TRBD1 (6 bases). Per the germline V gene, CDR1 is MDHEN and CDR2 is SYDVKM. Trimming took off 7 bases at V and 4 bases at J, with 17 bases between the two ends. The CDR3 loop spans 15 amino acids. The CDR3, as DNA: TGTGCCAGCACCGACACAGGGAGGGGGGGAAACACCATATATTTT. Protein product: CASTDTGRGGNTIYF.

This clone was seen a handful of times. V is TRBV6-5 and J is TRBJ2-3; 7 positions agree with TRBD1. Germline CDR1 MNHEY, CDR2 SVGAGI. V trimming: 2 bases; J trimming: 2 bases; junction bases outside the gene matches: 7. There are 16 residues in the CDR3. CDR3 in DNA: TGTGCCAGCAGTTACGAAGGGGGCCCCGCCACAGATACGCAGTATTTT. Protein sequence: CASSYEGGPATDTQYF.

The chain links TRBV19 to TRBJ1-1, with D unclear. Germline CDR1 reads LNHDA; CDR2 reads SQIVND (reference sequence). V was cut by 6 bases and J by 5 bases, with 7 bases left in between. The CDR3 has 11 residues. The CDR3 loop is CASRTLTEAFF. CDR3 sequence (DNA): TGTGCCAGTAGGACACTAACTGAAGCTTTCTTT.

The chain combines TRBV29-1 with TRBJ1-5; a possible D gene is TRBD1 (5 bases). The CDR3 sequence is 12 residues long. V lost 5 bases and J lost 9, with 14 bases in between. The germline V gene has CDR1 SQVTM and CDR2 ANQGSEA. The CDR3 coding sequence is TGCAGCGTTCGAGACGGCACAGGGCCCCAGCATTTT. It codes for CSVRDGTGPQHF. Full variable domain (missing parts from reference TRBV29-1 and TRBJ1-5): SAVISQKPSRDICQRGTSLTIQCQVDSQVTMMFWYRQQPGQSLTLIATANQGSEATYESGFVIDKFPISRPNLTFSTLTVSNMSPEDSSIYLCSVRDGTGPQHFGDGTRLSIL.

The chain is built from TRBV19 and TRBJ1-5, with D possibly TRBD1 on 5 matching bases. V lost 7 bases and J 3 bases, leaving 7 bases between the germline ends. Germline assignment: CDR1 LNHDA and CDR2 SQIVND (reference sequence). The CDR3 sequence is 12 residues long. CDR3 DNA: TGTGCCAGTAACAGGTCCAATCAGCCCCAGCATTTT. This translates into CASNRSNQPQHF.

V and J are TRBV7-9 and TRBJ2-7; 8 nucleotides match TRBD1. This CDR3 contains 15 residues. Unmatched junction bases numbered 6, after V lost 5 bases and J lost 0 bases. Looked up from germline, CDR1 is SEHNR and CDR2 is FQNEAQ (reference sequence). This CDR3 reads CASSATGTGSYEQYF. CDR3 sequence (DNA): TGTGCCAGCAGCGCGACCGGGACAGGCTCCTACGAGCAGTACTTC.

This clone was counted once. The chain combines TRBV18 with TRBJ1-1; D uncertain. With 6 bases removed from V and 0 bases from J, the gap between germline ends came to 14 bases. CDR1 KGHSH and CDR2 LQKENI come from the germline V gene. This CDR3 has 15 amino acids. The CDR3 here is CASSTPAGVNTEAFF. The CDR3 nucleotides read TGTGCCAGCTCCACCCCCGCCGGGGTGAACACTGAAGCTTTCTTT.

The chain employs TRBV7-2 and TRBJ2-3, with unresolved D. The germline gives CDR1 SGHTA, CDR2 FQGNSA. The CDR3 is 17 amino acids. V lost 1 base and J 4 bases, leaving 18 bases between the germline ends. The CDR3 here is CASSLVPVGIASDTQYF. Here the CDR3 DNA reads TGTGCCAGCAGCTTAGTTCCTGTCGGAATAGCTTCAGATACGCAGTATTTT.

This chain links TRBV30 with TRBJ1-6; possible D gene TRBD1, 6 bases. The CDR3 loop spans 13 amino acids. Germline V gene lookup returns CDR1 GTSNPN and CDR2 SVGIG (reference sequence). V lost 4 bases and J lost 8, with 12 bases in between. The CDR3 bases are TGTGCCTGGAATCAGGGGAGGGATTCACCCCTCCACTTT. Residues: CAWNQGRDSPLHF.

The rearrangement links TRBV6-5 to TRBJ1-2; no reliable D call. Trimming pared 5 bases from V and 3 bases from J, leaving 10 bases between. The germline gives CDR1 MNHEY, CDR2 SVGAGI. The CDR3 length is 13 residues. The CDR3, as DNA: TGTGCCAGCAGTCGGACGGAGTACTATGGCTACACCTTC. The encoded protein is CASSRTEYYGYTF.

This chain uses TRBV6-1 with TRBJ1-2; D remains unclear. The V end lost 0 bases, the J end lost 8 bases, and 16 bases lay between the germline ends. The CDR3 is 15 residues long. Germline values: CDR1 MNHNS, CDR2 SASEGT. The CDR3 protein is CASSEALLGVGGYTF. In DNA, the CDR3 is TGTGCCAGCAGTGAAGCGCTGTTAGGCGTTGGAGGCTACACCTTC.